Below are 5 T cell receptor beta chains sequenced from a single sample in a study of cytomegalovirus exposure and HLA in healthy donors. The PCR ran on 60 Vbeta and 13 Jbeta primers. Clones were sequenced by immunoSEQ multiplex PCR, and TCRdb holds only the in-frame ones, with some missing. Seen here are roughly 190,000 clones, around 77% observed once, and the top ten hold approximately 3.4%. Sample: PBMCs. The receptors were sampled from a female donor in good health and CMV-seronegative.

This chain connects TRBV5-4 to TRBJ2-3, with 11 bases identical to TRBD2. J was trimmed by 4 bases and V by 0 bases; bases with no gene match: 4. This CDR3 region has 16 residues. The germline V gene has CDR1 SGHNT and CDR2 YYREEE (reference sequence). CDR3 in DNA: TGTGCCAGCAGCTTGGTAGCGGGGGGGCGGGCAGATACGCAGTATTTT. Amino acids: CASSLVAGGRADTQYF.

This clone appeared a single time. The chain has TRBV15 and TRBJ1-2, with a weak D call TRBD1 (6 bases). The V gene lost 0 bases and the J gene lost 3 bases, with 14 bases spanning the gap. This CDR3 is built from 16 residues. The germline gives CDR1 LNHNV, CDR2 YYDKDF (reference sequence). CDR3 DNA sequence: TGTGCCACCAGCAGAGACGGCAGGGGAAGGGACTATGGCTACACCTTC. It is translated as CATSRDGRGRDYGYTF.

This sequence joins TRBV6-6 and TRBJ1-2, with D perhaps matching TRBD1 (5 bases). Between the trimmed V and J ends, which lost 6 bases and 1 base, there was a span of 15 bases. The length of the CDR3 is 15 residues. CDR1 and CDR2 from the germline V gene are MNHNY and SVGAGI (reference sequence). CDR3 DNA: TGTGCCAGCAGCGAGAGGAGACAGAGTAACTATGGCTACACCTTC. Translation gives CASSERRQSNYGYTF.

This clone has a handful of counts. The sample has other DNA sequences that encode this CDR3 too. The chain employs TRBV5-1 and TRBJ2-1; 11 bases agree with TRBD2. Germline CDR1 and CDR2: SGHRS and YFSETQ. V gave up 1 base and J gave up 7 bases; unmatched junction bases: 4. This CDR3 is built from 15 residues. The CDR3 sequence is CASSLSSGGANEQFF. The CDR3 DNA reads TGCGCCAGCAGCTTGAGTAGCGGGGGGGCGAATGAGCAGTTCTTC. The whole variable domain, filled in from reference TRBV5-1 and TRBJ2-1, reads KAGVTQTPRYLIKTRGQQVTLSCSPISGHRSVSWYQQTPGQGLQFLFEYFSETQRNKGNFPGRFSGRQFSNSRSEMNVSTLELGDSALYLCASSLSSGGANEQFFGPGTRLTVL.

The CDR3 is CASSDQAGDTQYF. The CDR3 coding sequence is TGTGCCAGCAGTGACCAGGCGGGAGATACGCAGTATTTT. The genes are TRBV6-4 and TRBJ2-3, with D tentatively TRBD2 (5 bases). The germline V gene has CDR1 MRHNA and CDR2 SNTAGT. The CDR3 runs to 13 residues. The germline V and J ends were trimmed by 2 bases and 5 bases, with 8 bases remaining between them.